This T cell receptor (beta chain) was sequenced for a study of shared clonotypes between healthy human individuals. Study context: The cohort comprised a couple of women and a few men. Their ages spanned 18 to 49 years.

At the deep level, the assay was run. Libraries were prepared by immunoSEQ multiplex PCR; TCRdb keeps only in-frame clonotypes and omits some of them. The sample yields about 470,000 clones, roughly 77% seen once. This CDR3 is built from 15 residues. With 4 bases clipped from V and 5 bases from J, the junction kept 8 bases outside the gene matches. Per the germline V gene, CDR1 is SGHRS and CDR2 is YFSETQ. Notes on this clone: Its antigen is still unknown.

Study-level points and caveats: It was anticipated that sequencing depth would influence how many clonotypes donors shared.

The receptor was isolated from a woman aged 40 to 55 in good health. Some clones in this sample may be carry-over from other donors' samples. This rearrangement joins TRBV5-1 to TRBJ1-1; 10 positions match TRBD1. The sequencing input was PBMCs. DNA for the CDR3: TGCGCCAGCAGCACTAGACAGGGGGCGCCGACTGAAGCTTTCTTT. Encoded protein: CASSTRQGAPTEAFF. Based on the CDR3 plus reference TRBV5-1 and TRBJ1-1, the full variable domain is KAGVTQTPRYLIKTRGQQVTLSCSPISGHRSVSWYQQTPGQGLQFLFEYFSETQRNKGNFPGRFSGRQFSNSRSEMNVSTLELGDSALYLCASSTRQGAPTEAFFGQGTRLTVV.